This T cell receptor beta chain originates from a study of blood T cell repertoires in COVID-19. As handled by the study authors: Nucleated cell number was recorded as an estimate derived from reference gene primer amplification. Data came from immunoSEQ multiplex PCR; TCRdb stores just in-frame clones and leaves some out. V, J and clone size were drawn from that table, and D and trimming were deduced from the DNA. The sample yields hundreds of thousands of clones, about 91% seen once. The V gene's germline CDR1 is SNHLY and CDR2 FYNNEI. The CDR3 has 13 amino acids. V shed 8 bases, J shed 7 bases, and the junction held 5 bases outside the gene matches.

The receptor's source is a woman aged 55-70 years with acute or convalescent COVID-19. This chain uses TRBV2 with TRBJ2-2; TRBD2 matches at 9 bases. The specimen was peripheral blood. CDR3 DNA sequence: TGTGCCAGCCTCGGGACTAGCTACGGGGAGCTGTTTTTT. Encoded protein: CASLGTSYGELFF.